The 13 T cell receptor beta chains presented below share a single source sample, sequenced in a study of PD-1 blockade in classical Hodgkin lymphoma. Each patient relapsed following autologous stem cell transplantation, and prior brentuximab vedotin exposure differed. Some clones are missing from TCRdb's copy, which holds only in-frame ones; the method was immunoSEQ multiplex PCR. Here the sample spans 40,000 to 65,000 clones, about 85% being singletons. This specimen consisted of peripheral blood mononuclear cells (PBMCs), obtained at baseline. These receptors originate from a human donor with classical Hodgkin lymphoma.

The chain recombines TRBV10-3 with TRBJ2-7; the D is unclear. The germline CDR1 and CDR2 sequences are ENHRY and SYGVKD. The V and J ends lost 5 bases and 1 base respectively, with 15 bases between them. This CDR3 is built from 15 residues. CDR3 loop: CAISFDPQPSYEQYF. The CDR3 nucleotides are TGTGCCATCAGTTTTGACCCCCAGCCGTCCTACGAGCAGTACTTC.

V and J are TRBV5-1 and TRBJ2-2; D may correspond to TRBD1 or TRBD2 (7 bases each). In germline, CDR1 is SGHRS, CDR2 YFSETQ. The CDR3 is made up of 14 amino acids. V lost 5 bases and J 3 bases, leaving 11 bases between the germline ends. CDR3 DNA sequence: TGCGCCAGCAGGGGAGGGGGCGACACCGGGGAGCTGTTTTTT. It specifies CASRGGGDTGELFF. Filled out from reference TRBV5-1 and TRBJ2-2, the complete variable domain reads KAGVTQTPRYLIKTRGQQVTLSCSPISGHRSVSWYQQTPGQGLQFLFEYFSETQRNKGNFPGRFSGRQFSNSRSEMNVSTLELGDSALYLCASRGGGDTGELFFGEGSRLTVL.

The chain employs TRBV11-3 and TRBJ2-7, with D perhaps given as TRBD1 or TRBD2 (5 bases each). In germline, CDR1 is SGHNT, CDR2 YENEEA. V was clipped by 4 bases and J by 0 bases, with 10 bases between them. The CDR3 covers 14 residues. Written as DNA, the CDR3 is TGTGCCAGCAGCTGGGACGGACCCTCCTACGAGCAGTACTTC. Translation gives CASSWDGPSYEQYF.

The chain joins TRBV13 to TRBJ1-6; the D is unclear. The CDR3 extends over 15 amino acids. Germline V gene data show CDR1 as PRHDT and CDR2 as FYEKMQ (reference sequence). The germline V and J ends were trimmed by 0 bases and 10 bases, with 13 bases remaining between them. The chain's CDR3 is CASSLGPLKGSPLHF. DNA for the CDR3: TGTGCCAGCAGCTTAGGCCCCCTGAAGGGATCACCCCTCCACTTT.

The J gene is TRBJ2-1, the V gene TRBV5-1; D is unclear. The CDR3 consists of 11 residues. The V and J ends lost 0 bases and 9 bases respectively, with 4 bases between them. Germline CDR1 is SGHRS and CDR2 is YFSETQ. The CDR3 reads CASSLESEQFF. The CDR3 DNA reads TGCGCCAGCAGCTTGGAGAGTGAGCAGTTCTTC.

V gene TRBV5-1 combines with J gene TRBJ1-2, with a possible D match to TRBD1 (6 bases). The germline V gene encodes CDR1 SGHRS and CDR2 YFSETQ. This CDR3 contains 22 residues. The germline V and J ends were trimmed by 0 bases and 4 bases, with 34 bases remaining between them. The CDR3: CASSLDFLPGHMRGLVGYGYTF. The CDR3 DNA reads TGCGCCAGCAGCTTGGACTTTCTTCCGGGACACATGCGGGGGCTTGTGGGCTATGGCTACACCTTC.

This rearrangement joins TRBV7-8 to TRBJ2-5, with D perhaps TRBD1 (6 bases). This CDR3 is 14 amino acids long. Germline V gives CDR1 SGHVS, CDR2 FQNEAQ. The V gene lost 5 bases and the J gene lost 3 bases, with 13 bases spanning the gap. CDR3 protein: CASSTRYREETQYF. The CDR3 nucleotides are TGTGCCAGCAGCACCCGTTACAGGGAAGAGACCCAGTACTTC.

CDR3 bases: TGTGCCAGCAGCTTAGAGCCAGGGGGCAATGCTGAAGCTTTCTTT. Its translation: CASSLEPGGNAEAFF. The chain recombines TRBV11-2 with TRBJ1-1; TRBD1 aligns across 8 bases. Germline V gives CDR1 SGHAT, CDR2 FQNNGV. Trimming removed 0 bases from V and 6 bases from J; junction bases left unmatched: 6. This CDR3 is 15 amino acids long.

The chain is built from TRBV7-2 and TRBJ2-6, with TRBD1 matching over 8 bases. This CDR3 has 19 amino acids. J gave up 0 bases and V 1 base, and 8 bases lay outside the gene matches. The germline V gene has CDR1 SGHTA and CDR2 FQGNSA. CDR3 region: CASSLDRTGFLSGANVLTF. Written as DNA, the CDR3 is TGTGCCAGCAGCTTAGACCGGACAGGGTTCCTCTCTGGGGCCAACGTCCTGACTTTC.

This clone has just one count. V is TRBV5-5 and J is TRBJ1-2; 8 nucleotides align to TRBD1. The CDR3 loop spans 15 amino acids. Losses at the gene ends were 2 bases for V and 4 bases for J; bases not matched to a gene: 7. Germline assignment: CDR1 SGHKS and CDR2 YYEKEE (reference sequence). In nucleotides, the CDR3 is TGTGCCAGCAGCTTAGGACAGGGAGGGGGCTATGGCTACACCTTC. Translation gives CASSLGQGGGYGYTF. Complete variable domain (other parts from reference TRBV5-5 and TRBJ1-2): DAGVTQSPTHLIKTRGQQVTLRCSPISGHKSVSWYQQVLGQGPQFIFQYYEKEERGRGNFPDRFSARQFPNYSSELNVNALLLGDSALYLCASSLGQGGGYGYTFGSGTRLTVV.

The chain employs TRBV15 and TRBJ2-1; perhaps TRBD2 as D (5 bases). Germline CDR1 LNHNV, CDR2 YYDKDF (reference sequence). CDR3 length: 14 residues. V lost 3 bases and J 3 bases, leaving 9 bases between the germline ends. CDR3 in amino acids: CATSRDSYYNEQFF. The CDR3 bases are TGTGCCACCAGCAGGGACTCCTACTACAATGAGCAGTTCTTC.

The chain combines TRBV5-4 with TRBJ2-3, with D uncertain. This CDR3 is 14 amino acids long. The V gene's germline CDR1 is SGHNT and CDR2 YYREEE (reference sequence). Trimming stripped 2 bases from V and 13 bases from J, with 20 bases between. The CDR3, as DNA: TGTGCCAGCAGCTTTAACGGGCCACAGATATTGAAGTATTTT. Translation: CASSFNGPQILKYF. The complete variable domain, with remaining parts taken from reference TRBV5-4 and TRBJ2-3, reads ETGVTQSPTHLIKTRGQQVTLRCSSQSGHNTVSWYQQALGQGPQFIFQYYREEENGRGNFPPRFSGLQFPNYSSELNVNALELDDSALYLCASSFNGPQILKYFGPGTRLTVL.

This chain links TRBV7-9 with TRBJ2-1; no reliable D call. This CDR3 has 16 residues. V lost 4 bases, J lost 2 bases, and 15 bases lay in between. Germline CDR1 SEHNR, CDR2 FQNEAQ (reference sequence). As DNA, the CDR3 is TGTGCCAGCAGCTCGCGGTTAGGACGAGCCTACAATGAGCAGTTCTTC. The encoded protein is CASSSRLGRAYNEQFF.